The 32 T cell receptor beta chains below were found in one sample sequenced in a study of identical twins. TCRdb recomputed calls from the 5' RACE reads with MiXCR, one row per CDR3 protein. The sample comprises about 720,000 distinct CDR3 sequences, about 20% of which are singletons, and around 13% rests with the top ten. This same sample was also part of a study on T cells expressing NK-cell markers.

Sequencing was done on a sample of PBMCs. These TCRs come from a woman aged 18-35 years in good health.

This clonotype was seen only a few times. The chain joins TRBV11-1 to TRBJ1-2; tentatively, D is TRBD1 (5 bases). V gave up 3 bases and J gave up 2 bases, with 22 bases separating them. The CDR3 runs to 18 residues. From germline, CDR1 is SGHAT and CDR2 FQDESV (reference sequence). The DNA of the CDR3 is TGTGCCAGCAGCTTCTTCCTCCCCAGCAGGGCTTCCAACTATGGCTACACCTTC. Residues: CASSFFLPSRASNYGYTF.

The V gene is TRBV6-1, the J gene TRBJ2-6; D gene uncertain. The CDR3 loop spans 14 amino acids. The ends were cut back, 6 bases at V and 2 bases at J, with 8 bases in the middle. Germline values: CDR1 MNHNS, CDR2 SASEGT. Here the CDR3 reads CASREQTGANVLTF. DNA for the CDR3: TGTGCCAGCAGGGAGCAGACTGGGGCCAACGTCCTGACTTTC.

This chain uses TRBV20-1 with TRBJ2-3; D is perhaps TRBD2 (6 bases). Germline V gene lookup returns CDR1 DFQATT and CDR2 SNEGSKA (reference sequence). The germline V and J ends were trimmed by 5 bases and 9 bases, with 15 bases remaining between them. The CDR3 runs 12 residues. Here the CDR3 reads CSAGRILATQYF. As DNA, the CDR3 is TGCAGTGCTGGCCGAATACTAGCAACGCAGTATTTT.

The rearrangement uses TRBV20-1 and TRBJ1-2; 7 nucleotides align to TRBD1. The J segment lost 8 bases and the V segment lost 0 bases, leaving 9 bases of the junction unmatched. Germline CDR1 reads DFQATT; CDR2 reads SNEGSKA (reference sequence). This CDR3 is 14 amino acids long. For the CDR3, the DNA is TGCAGTGCTAGAGAAGTACAGACAGGGCAGGGCTACACCTTC. It specifies CSAREVQTGQGYTF.

The chain couples TRBV27 to TRBJ2-1; 9 nucleotides line up with TRBD2. The CDR3 totals 14 residues. Unmatched junction bases numbered 3, after V lost 7 bases and J lost 2 bases. Germline CDR1 and CDR2: MNHEY and SMNVEV (reference sequence). The CDR3 region has the DNA TGTGCCAGCAAGGAGCGGGAGGCCTACAATGAGCAGTTCTTC. It encodes CASKEREAYNEQFF.

This clonotype was detected a few times. CDR3 protein: CASSYEGTGANREAFF. CDR3 in DNA: TGTGCCAGCAGTTACGAAGGGACAGGGGCAAATCGGGAAGCTTTCTTT. The chain is built from TRBV6-5 and TRBJ1-1; the match to TRBD1 covers 10 bases. V lost 2 bases to trimming and J lost 8 bases; unmatched junction nucleotides: 11. CDR3 size: 16 residues. CDR1 and CDR2 from the germline V gene are MNHEY and SVGAGI.

V usage is TRBV7-9 and J usage is TRBJ2-2; D not resolved. Germline V gives CDR1 SEHNR, CDR2 FQNEAQ (reference sequence). Trimming removed 1 base at V and 0 bases at J, with 12 bases between. The CDR3 is 17 residues long. DNA for the CDR3: TGTGCCAGCAGCTTAGATGTTTGGGGTTCGAACACCGGGGAGCTGTTTTTT. It codes for CASSLDVWGSNTGELFF.

This clonotype turned up a few times. The chain joins TRBV5-5 to TRBJ2-3; tentative D call: TRBD2 (5 bases). V lost 0 bases to trimming and J lost 11 bases, with 16 bases between them. Germline V CDR1 and CDR2: SGHKS, YYEKEE (reference sequence). The CDR3 sequence is 14 residues long. In nucleotides, the CDR3 is TGTGCCAGCAGCTTGGTCGAGCGGCTAGGCGGGCAGTATTTT. This translates into CASSLVERLGGQYF.

This clonotype has only a few counts. The V and J genes are TRBV20-1 and TRBJ2-3; 7 nucleotides agree with TRBD1. This CDR3 has 15 amino acids. The V and J ends lost 1 base and 1 base, in that order; junction bases with no gene match: 5. Germline V lookup: CDR1 DFQATT, CDR2 SNEGSKA (reference sequence). CDR3 nucleotide sequence: TGCAGTGCTAGAGGAAGGGACAGCCGCACAGATACGCAGTATTTT. Protein sequence: CSARGRDSRTDTQYF.

The chain employs TRBV20-1 and TRBJ2-7; D may be TRBD2 (6 bases). The germline CDR1 and CDR2 sequences are DFQATT and SNEGSKA (reference sequence). CDR3 length: 13 amino acids. Trimming took off 5 bases at V and 4 bases at J, with 15 bases between the two ends. DNA for the CDR3: TGCAGTGCTGACGGAGCGGAGGGATACGAGCAGTACTTC. Protein sequence: CSADGAEGYEQYF.

In this sample, this clonotype turned up many times. This chain links TRBV20-1 with TRBJ2-4; possible D gene TRBD2, 6 bases. This CDR3 has 15 residues. Trimming pared 0 bases from V and 2 bases from J, leaving 11 bases between. Germline V gene lookup returns CDR1 DFQATT and CDR2 SNEGSKA (reference sequence). In nucleotides, the CDR3 is TGCAGTGCTAGAGATGGAGGGAGGTCCAAAAACATTCAGTACTTC. Translation gives CSARDGGRSKNIQYF.

This clonotype has just a few counts. The rearrangement joins TRBV6-1 to TRBJ2-1; 15 positions agree with TRBD2. The CDR3 has 17 residues. Germline CDR1 is MNHNS and CDR2 is SASEGT. With V trimmed by 6 bases and J by 2 bases, 5 bases remained unmatched. CDR3 in DNA: TGTGCCAGCAGCGGACTAGCGGGGGGGCGTGCCTACAATGAGCAGTTCTTC. Translating gives CASSGLAGGRAYNEQFF.

This clonotype was seen many times. The genes are TRBV6-5 and TRBJ2-1; TRBD1 or TRBD2 may be the D gene (5 bases each). V was cut by 5 bases and J by 3 bases, with 14 bases left in between. Germline lookup yields CDR1 MNHEY and CDR2 SVGAGI. This CDR3 is built from 15 residues. The CDR3 DNA reads as TGTGCCAGCAGTCTACCCGGGACGGGCTACAATGAGCAGTTCTTC. Amino acids: CASSLPGTGYNEQFF.

The chain joins TRBV4-2 to TRBJ1-2; D uncertain. Per the germline V gene, CDR1 is LGHNA and CDR2 is YNFKEQ. The CDR3 has 15 amino acids. With 1 base removed from V and 0 bases from J, the gap between germline ends came to 9 bases. CDR3 nucleotide sequence: TGTGCCAGCAGCCAAGTCTCATCGACTAACTATGGCTACACCTTC. It is translated as CASSQVSSTNYGYTF.

This clonotype was counted ten times or more. The chain couples TRBV21-1 to TRBJ2-3; TRBD1 reflects the table's D call only, with no check against the DNA. TRBV21-1 is a pseudogene segment. This CDR3 contains 14 residues. The CDR3 region is CASALRGSTDTQYF. The CDR3 DNA reads TGTGCCAGCGCTCTCAGGGGTTCCACAGATACGCAGTATTTT.

This clonotype has only a few counts. The chain employs TRBV15 and TRBJ2-7; D uncertain. Germline assignment: CDR1 LNHNV and CDR2 YYDKDF (reference sequence). Trimming removed 1 base from V and 4 bases from J, with 8 bases in between. The CDR3 runs to 13 residues. CDR3 protein: CATSRVLGYEQYF. The CDR3 DNA is TGTGCCACCAGCAGAGTTTTGGGATACGAGCAGTACTTC.

V usage is TRBV5-1 and J usage is TRBJ2-1; 7 nucleotides line up with TRBD2. The junction had 13 bases not matched to a gene; V was cut back by 5 bases and J by 8 bases. Germline CDR1 SGHRS, CDR2 YFSETQ. The CDR3 extends over 15 amino acids. The CDR3 DNA sequence: TGCGCCAGCAGAAAGGGTTCGCTAGCGGTGGATGAGCAGTTCTTC. Translating gives CASRKGSLAVDEQFF.

The rearrangement uses TRBV9 and TRBJ2-7; D assignment may be TRBD1 or TRBD2 (5 bases each). With 2 bases removed from V and 3 bases from J, the gap between germline ends came to 12 bases. CDR3 length: 14 residues. Per the germline V gene, CDR1 is SGDLS and CDR2 is YYNGEE. The CDR3 sequence: CASSVGTENYEQYF. The CDR3 DNA is TGTGCCAGCAGCGTCGGGACGGAAAACTACGAGCAGTACTTC.

V usage is TRBV20-1 and J usage is TRBJ1-5; D ambiguous. V lost 2 bases, J lost 6 bases, and 11 bases lay in between. The CDR3 spans 13 residues. Germline lookup yields CDR1 DFQATT and CDR2 SNEGSKA (reference sequence). The CDR3 here is CSARPRGIQPQHF. The CDR3 coding sequence is TGCAGTGCTAGACCTCGAGGGATTCAGCCCCAGCATTTT.

The chain couples TRBV5-1 to TRBJ2-1, with D possibly TRBD1 on 6 matching bases. CDR1 and CDR2 from the germline V gene are SGHRS and YFSETQ. The CDR3 is 16 residues long. V shed 4 bases and J shed 0 bases, with 14 bases lying between them. DNA for the CDR3: TGCGCCAGCAGCCTACAGGGCCCCCGCTCCTACAATGAGCAGTTCTTC. Translated: CASSLQGPRSYNEQFF.

This clonotype was detected once. The chain combines TRBV20-1 with TRBJ1-1; maybe TRBD1 (5 bases). The CDR3 consists of 11 residues. Trimming removed 5 bases from V and 5 bases from J, with 9 bases in between. The germline gives CDR1 DFQATT, CDR2 SNEGSKA (reference sequence). The CDR3 DNA is TGCAGTGCTTCCAGGGAAACTGAAGCTTTCTTT. It is translated as CSASRETEAFF.

The rearrangement links TRBV6-1 to TRBJ2-5, with 11 bases identical to TRBD2. CDR1 and CDR2 from the germline V gene are MNHNS and SASEGT. V lost 6 bases and J lost 5; bases outside the gene matches: 8. The CDR3 is 15 residues long. The CDR3 DNA sequence: TGTGCCAGCAGCCTTAGCGGGAGGGCCCGTGAGACCCAGTACTTC. Translated, it gives CASSLSGRARETQYF.

V gene TRBV20-1 combines with J gene TRBJ2-1, with D possibly TRBD2 on 5 matching bases. Germline-derived CDR1 and CDR2 are DFQATT and SNEGSKA (reference sequence). V was shortened by 3 bases and J by 8 bases, with 26 bases between the two germline ends. The CDR3 is 17 amino acids. The CDR3 protein is CSARKPRAGLWWDEQFF. CDR3 coding DNA: TGCAGTGCTAGGAAGCCCCGGGCGGGCCTTTGGTGGGATGAGCAGTTCTTC.

This clonotype has a handful of counts. V and J are TRBV27 and TRBJ2-1; 8 positions agree with TRBD2. Trimming at V came to 6 bases and at J to 0 bases, leaving 16 bases not matched to a gene. Germline loops: CDR1 MNHEY, CDR2 SMNVEV (reference sequence). The CDR3 runs 19 residues. The CDR3 reads CASRGLGANPWSSYNEQFF. CDR3 coding DNA: TGTGCCAGCAGGGGACTAGGCGCCAACCCCTGGAGCTCCTACAATGAGCAGTTCTTC.

The gene calls are TRBV10-1 and TRBJ1-5, with a possible D match to TRBD1 (5 bases). The germline V gene encodes CDR1 WNHNN and CDR2 SYGVQD (reference sequence). CDR3 length: 13 residues. The germline V and J ends were trimmed by 11 bases and 5 bases, with 16 bases remaining between them. In nucleotides, the CDR3 is TGCGCCGTTAGCTCGGGGGTTGATCAGCCCCAGCATTTT. Protein: CAVSSGVDQPQHF.

In this sample, this clonotype turned up a few times. V usage is TRBV6-6 and J usage is TRBJ2-1; either TRBD1 or TRBD2 may fit D (7 bases each). V lost 4 bases and J lost 10, with 14 bases in between. Per the germline V gene, CDR1 is MNHNY and CDR2 is SVGAGI (reference sequence). The CDR3 sequence is 13 residues long. CDR3 DNA sequence: TGTGCCAGCAGTTTCCAGGGGGGGGGAGAGCAGTTCTTC. The encoded protein is CASSFQGGGEQFF.

The CDR3 sequence is CASSFGRSVYNEQFF. The CDR3 DNA reads as TGCGCCAGCAGCTTTGGCAGGTCCGTGTACAATGAGCAGTTCTTC. This chain links TRBV5-1 with TRBJ2-1, with D unclear. The CDR3 has 15 residues. Per the germline V gene, CDR1 is SGHRS and CDR2 is YFSETQ. V lost 2 bases, J lost 4 bases, and 13 bases lay in between.

This chain connects TRBV6-6 to TRBJ2-7; D not resolved. Germline loops: CDR1 MNHNY, CDR2 SVGAGI (reference sequence). V was clipped by 6 bases and J by 9 bases, with 18 bases between them. This CDR3 comprises 13 residues. For the CDR3, the DNA is TGTGCCAGCAGCCCCCCGCGTGGCGCGCGGCAGTACTTC. Its protein product is CASSPPRGARQYF.

The chain combines TRBV12-3 or TRBV12-4 with TRBJ1-2; D gene unclear. There are 14 residues in the CDR3. The ends were cut back, 7 bases at V and 4 bases at J, with 16 bases in the middle. Here the CDR3 DNA reads TGTGCCAGCACCCTGAGGCAGTCCGCCTATGGCTACACCTTC. Amino acid sequence: CASTLRQSAYGYTF.

The rearrangement links TRBV7-9 to TRBJ1-4; 9 bases match TRBD1. The CDR3 extends over 13 amino acids. Germline CDR1 and CDR2: SEHNR and FQNEAQ (reference sequence). V lost 4 bases to trimming and J lost 7 bases; unmatched junction nucleotides: 1. CDR3 loop: CASSWTGAEKLFF. CDR3 nucleotide sequence: TGTGCCAGCAGCTGGACAGGGGCTGAAAAACTGTTTTTT.

The chain recombines TRBV9 with TRBJ2-1, with 9 nucleotides matching TRBD1. Germline assignment: CDR1 SGDLS and CDR2 YYNGEE. With 3 bases clipped from V and 1 base from J, the junction kept 14 bases outside the gene matches. The CDR3 consists of 19 residues. The CDR3 here is CASSETLGQGKISYNEQFF. DNA for the CDR3: TGTGCCAGCAGCGAGACGCTGGGACAGGGTAAAATTTCCTACAATGAGCAGTTCTTC.

This chain joins TRBV10-3 and TRBJ2-3; D unclear. The CDR3 has 12 residues. V was trimmed by 8 bases and J by 4 bases, leaving 10 bases between them. Looked up from germline, CDR1 is ENHRY and CDR2 is SYGVKD. The CDR3, as DNA: TGTGCCATCGCGAGGAAACCAGATACGCAGTATTTT. Residues: CAIARKPDTQYF.